This TCR beta chain was documented in a study of cytomegalovirus exposure and HLA in healthy donors. Study in general: The roughly 100 million unique TCR beta sequences, from about 170 million T cells, were found by an earlier analysis.

About this clone itself: Its antigen is currently unknown.

CDR1 and CDR2 from the germline V gene are ENHRY and SYGVKD. Trimming left V 1 base short and J 5 bases short, with 11 bases between. The CDR3 consists of 15 residues. Study results and limitations: Analysis performed later showed TCR beta chains linked to HLA being more clonally expanded than equally common others. Three chains tied to CMV proved CMV antigen-specific in vitro. A cluster of highly shared sequence variants was likely a sequencing artifact.

Use of 60 Vbeta and 13 Jbeta primers characterized the PCR. This table comes from immunoSEQ multiplex PCR, and its TCRdb copy is limited to in-frame clones, with some not included. This sample has 60,000 to 70,000 clones; about four fifths occur once, and the top ten carry over 2.5%. This chain links TRBV10-3 with TRBJ1-4; maybe TRBD1 (5 bases). The clonotype was recovered from a woman aged 25-40 years in good health and CMV-seronegative. Sequences were obtained from PBMCs. The DNA for the CDR3 is TGTGCCATCAGTGAGTGGGTGGGGGGGAATGAAAAACTGTTTTTT. Translation gives CAISEWVGGNEKLFF.